This T cell receptor (beta chain) was sequenced in a study of shared clonotypes between healthy human individuals. Looking at the study overall: Per-donor plates numbered three CD4 naive, three CD4 memory, two CD8 naive and one CD8 memory. The study, taken as a whole, reports: In general, naive subsets displayed greater estimated richness than memory subsets did. Incompleteness in sorted-subset sequencing, despite large depth, was shown by rarefaction.

Regarding this clone: The target antigen is unknown.

Germline CDR1 is MGHRA and CDR2 is YSYEKL. V was cut by 0 bases and J by 0 bases, with 18 bases left in between. This CDR3 contains 20 residues. Assay used: immunoSEQ multiplex PCR; TCRdb lists only in-frame clones, some missing. The repertoire holds roughly 640,000 clones, with around two thirds as singletons. The source of this sequence is a woman under 40 in good health. This rearrangement joins TRBV4-1 to TRBJ2-6, with D unresolved. The sequenced material came from memory CD4+ T cells sorted from blood. The sample's subset: CD45RA-negative fraction. The CDR3 region is CASSQEDLTLVDSGANVLTF. The DNA of the CDR3 is TGCGCCAGCAGCCAAGAAGATCTGACGTTAGTTGACTCTGGGGCCAACGTCCTGACTTTC.